This T cell receptor (beta chain) was observed in a study of T cells in tuberculosis. Study-level information: A South African cohort included IGRA-negative adolescents, latently infected IGRA-positive adolescents and adults with active tuberculosis. Within 7 days of starting treatment, or before, PBMC were stored. Regarding the study as a whole: Shorter CDR3-alpha in active tuberculosis partly drove smaller distances. GMM-specific TCRs were nearer to active tuberculosis alpha repertoires, suggesting expansion.

As to time point: new active TB diagnosis, blood taken before or within 7 days of starting treatment. The repertoire was sequenced with immunoSEQ multiplex PCR; TCRdb's copy has only in-frame clones and lacks some. The sample holds tens of thousands of clones; less than 95% are singletons and the top ten take approximately 2.3%. As to this clone: The target antigen is unknown.

Sequenced material: PBMCs, taken at tuberculosis diagnosis. This sequence was found in an adult with tuberculosis.

The CDR3 reads CASSSTGGSYEQYF. In DNA, the CDR3 is TGTGCCAGCAGTTCCACCGGGGGAAGCTACGAGCAGTACTTC. The J gene is TRBJ2-7, the V gene TRBV6-5, with a weak D call TRBD2 (6 bases). The CDR3 has 14 amino acids. Trimming took off 4 bases at V and 3 bases at J, with 13 bases between the two ends. The germline V gene encodes CDR1 MNHEY and CDR2 SVGAGI.